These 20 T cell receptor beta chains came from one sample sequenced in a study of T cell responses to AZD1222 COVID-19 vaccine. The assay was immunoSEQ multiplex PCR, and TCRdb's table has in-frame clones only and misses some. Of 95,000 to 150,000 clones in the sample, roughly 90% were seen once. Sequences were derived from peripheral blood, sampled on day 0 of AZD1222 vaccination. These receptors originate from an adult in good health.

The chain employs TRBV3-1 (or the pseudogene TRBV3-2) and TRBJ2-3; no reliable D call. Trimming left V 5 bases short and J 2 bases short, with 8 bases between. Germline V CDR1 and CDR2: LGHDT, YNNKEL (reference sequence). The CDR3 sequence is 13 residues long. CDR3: CASSSVYTDTQYF. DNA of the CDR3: TGTGCCAGCAGCTCCGTCTACACAGATACGCAGTATTTT.

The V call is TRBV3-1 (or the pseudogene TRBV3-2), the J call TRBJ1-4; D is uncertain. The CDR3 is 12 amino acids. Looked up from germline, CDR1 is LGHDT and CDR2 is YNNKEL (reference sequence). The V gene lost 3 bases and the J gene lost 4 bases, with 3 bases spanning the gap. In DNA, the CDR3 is TGTGCCAGCAGCCAGAATAATGAAAAACTGTTTTTT. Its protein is CASSQNNEKLFF.

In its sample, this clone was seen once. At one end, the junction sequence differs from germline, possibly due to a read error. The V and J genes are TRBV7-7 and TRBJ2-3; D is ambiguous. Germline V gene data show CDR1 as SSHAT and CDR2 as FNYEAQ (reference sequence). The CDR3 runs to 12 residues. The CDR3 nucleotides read TGTGCTAGCAGCCCCGGGTCAGATACGCAGTATTTT. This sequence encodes CASSPGSDTQYF.

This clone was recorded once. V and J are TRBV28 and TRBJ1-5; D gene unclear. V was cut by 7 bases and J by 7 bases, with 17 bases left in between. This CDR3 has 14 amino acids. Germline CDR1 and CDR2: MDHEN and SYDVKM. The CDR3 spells CASTPSGLGQPQHF. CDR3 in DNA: TGTGCCAGCACCCCCTCCGGACTCGGGCAGCCCCAGCATTTT.

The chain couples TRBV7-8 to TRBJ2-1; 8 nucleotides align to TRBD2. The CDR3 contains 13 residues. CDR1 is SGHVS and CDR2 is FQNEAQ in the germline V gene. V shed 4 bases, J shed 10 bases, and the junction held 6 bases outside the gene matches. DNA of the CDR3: TGTGCCAGCAGCTCCCTAGCGGGCGAGGAGCAGTTCTTC. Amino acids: CASSSLAGEEQFF.

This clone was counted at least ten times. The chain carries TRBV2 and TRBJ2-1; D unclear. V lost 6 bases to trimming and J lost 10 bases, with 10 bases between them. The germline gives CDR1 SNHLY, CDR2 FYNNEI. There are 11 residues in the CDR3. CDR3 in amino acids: CASSPSGEQFF. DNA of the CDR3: TGTGCCAGCAGCCCTAGTGGGGAGCAGTTCTTC.

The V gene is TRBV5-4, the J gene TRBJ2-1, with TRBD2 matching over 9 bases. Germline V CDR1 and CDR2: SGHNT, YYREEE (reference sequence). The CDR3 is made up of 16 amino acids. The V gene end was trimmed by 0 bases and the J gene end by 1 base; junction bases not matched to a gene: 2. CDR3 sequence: CASSLGRGGSYNEQFF. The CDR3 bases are TGTGCCAGCAGCTTGGGGCGGGGGGGATCCTACAATGAGCAGTTCTTC. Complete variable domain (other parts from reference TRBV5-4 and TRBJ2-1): ETGVTQSPTHLIKTRGQQVTLRCSSQSGHNTVSWYQQALGQGPQFIFQYYREEENGRGNFPPRFSGLQFPNYSSELNVNALELDDSALYLCASSLGRGGSYNEQFFGPGTRLTVL.

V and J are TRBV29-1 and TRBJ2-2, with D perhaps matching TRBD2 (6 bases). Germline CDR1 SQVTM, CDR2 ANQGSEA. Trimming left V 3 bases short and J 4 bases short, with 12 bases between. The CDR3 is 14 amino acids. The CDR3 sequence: CSVEAGTGTGELFF. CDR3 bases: TGCAGCGTTGAGGCGGGGACGGGCACCGGGGAGCTGTTTTTT.

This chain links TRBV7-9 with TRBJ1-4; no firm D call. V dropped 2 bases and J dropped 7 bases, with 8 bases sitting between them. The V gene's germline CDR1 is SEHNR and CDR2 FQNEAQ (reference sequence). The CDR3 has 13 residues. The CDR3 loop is CASSLLGFEKLFF. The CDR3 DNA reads TGTGCCAGCAGCTTACTCGGGTTTGAAAAACTGTTTTTT.

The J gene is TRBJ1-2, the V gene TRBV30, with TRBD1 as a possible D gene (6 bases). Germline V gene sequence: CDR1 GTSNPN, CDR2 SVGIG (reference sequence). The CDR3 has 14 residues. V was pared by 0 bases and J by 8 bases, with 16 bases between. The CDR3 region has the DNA TGTGCCTGGAGTGTACTCCAGGGGACTCGGGGCTACACCTTC. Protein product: CAWSVLQGTRGYTF.

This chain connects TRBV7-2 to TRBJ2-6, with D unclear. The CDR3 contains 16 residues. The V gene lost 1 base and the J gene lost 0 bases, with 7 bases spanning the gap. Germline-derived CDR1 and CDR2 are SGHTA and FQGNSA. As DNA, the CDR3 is TGTGCCAGCAGCTTAGTAGTTAGCTCTGGGGCCAACGTCCTGACTTTC. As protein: CASSLVVSSGANVLTF.

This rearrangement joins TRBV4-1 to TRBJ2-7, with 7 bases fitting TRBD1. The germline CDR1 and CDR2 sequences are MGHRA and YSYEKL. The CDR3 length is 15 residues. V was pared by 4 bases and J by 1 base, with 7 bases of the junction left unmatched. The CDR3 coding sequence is TGCGCCAGCAGCCTGACCGGGACAGTTTCCTACGAGCAGTACTTC. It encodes CASSLTGTVSYEQYF.

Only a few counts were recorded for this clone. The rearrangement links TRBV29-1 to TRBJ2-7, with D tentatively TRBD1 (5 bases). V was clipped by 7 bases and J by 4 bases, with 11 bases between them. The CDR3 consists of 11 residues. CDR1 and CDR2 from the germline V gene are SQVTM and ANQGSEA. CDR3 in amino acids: CSASRDYEQYF. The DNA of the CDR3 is TGCAGCGCCAGCAGGGATTACGAGCAGTACTTC.

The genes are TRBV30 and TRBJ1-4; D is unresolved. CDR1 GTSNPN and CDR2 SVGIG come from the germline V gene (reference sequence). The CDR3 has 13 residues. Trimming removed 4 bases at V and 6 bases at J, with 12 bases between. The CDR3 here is CAWTLHGHEKLFF. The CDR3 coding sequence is TGTGCCTGGACCCTACACGGGCATGAAAAACTGTTTTTT. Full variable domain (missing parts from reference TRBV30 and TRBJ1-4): SQTIHQWPATLVQPVGSPLSLECTVEGTSNPNLYWYRQAAGRGLQLLFYSVGIGQISSEVPQNLSASRPQDRQFILSSKKLLLSDSGFYLCAWTLHGHEKLFFGSGTQLSVL.

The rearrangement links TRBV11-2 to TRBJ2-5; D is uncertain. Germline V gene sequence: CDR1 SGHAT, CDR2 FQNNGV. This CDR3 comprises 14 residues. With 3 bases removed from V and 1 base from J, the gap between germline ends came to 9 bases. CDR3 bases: TGTGCCAGCAGCTTGTCAGTGGCCCAAGAGACCCAGTACTTC. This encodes CASSLSVAQETQYF.

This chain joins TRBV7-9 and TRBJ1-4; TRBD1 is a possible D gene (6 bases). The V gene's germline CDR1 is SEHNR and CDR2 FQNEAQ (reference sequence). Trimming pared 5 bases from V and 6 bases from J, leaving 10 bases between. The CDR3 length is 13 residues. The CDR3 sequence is CASSTNRDEKLFF. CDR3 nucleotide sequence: TGTGCCAGCAGCACGAACAGGGATGAAAAACTGTTTTTT. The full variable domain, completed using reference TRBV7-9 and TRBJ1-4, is DTGVSQNPRHKITKRGQNVTFRCDPISEHNRLYWYRQTLGQGPEFLTYFQNEAQLEKSRLLSDRFSAERPKGSFSTLEIQRTEQGDSAMYLCASSTNRDEKLFFGSGTQLSVL.

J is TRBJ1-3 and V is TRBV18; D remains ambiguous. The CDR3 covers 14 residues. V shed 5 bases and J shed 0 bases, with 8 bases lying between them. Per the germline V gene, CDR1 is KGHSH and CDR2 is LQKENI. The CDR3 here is CASSTVGSGNTIYF. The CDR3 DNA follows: TGTGCCAGCTCAACGGTGGGCTCTGGAAACACCATATATTTT.

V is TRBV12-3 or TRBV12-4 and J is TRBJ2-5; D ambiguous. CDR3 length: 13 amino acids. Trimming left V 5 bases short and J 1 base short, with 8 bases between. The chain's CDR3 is CASSIRIQETQYF. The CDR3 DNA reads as TGTGCCAGCAGTATAAGGATCCAAGAGACCCAGTACTTC.

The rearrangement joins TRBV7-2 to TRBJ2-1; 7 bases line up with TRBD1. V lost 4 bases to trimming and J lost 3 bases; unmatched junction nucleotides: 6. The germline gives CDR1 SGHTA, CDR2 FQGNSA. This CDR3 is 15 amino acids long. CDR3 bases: TGTGCCAGCAGCTCAGACAGGGCCTACTACAATGAGCAGTTCTTC. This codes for CASSSDRAYYNEQFF. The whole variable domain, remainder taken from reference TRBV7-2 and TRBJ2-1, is GAGVSQSPSNKVTEKGKDVELRCDPISGHTALYWYRQSLGQGLEFLIYFQGNSAPDKSGLPSDRFSAERTGGSVSTLTIQRTQQEDSAVYLCASSSDRAYYNEQFFGPGTRLTVL.

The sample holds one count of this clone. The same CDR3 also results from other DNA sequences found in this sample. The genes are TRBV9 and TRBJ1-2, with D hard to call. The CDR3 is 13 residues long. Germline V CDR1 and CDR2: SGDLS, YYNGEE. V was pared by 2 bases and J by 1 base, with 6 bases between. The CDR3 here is CASSVDGNYGYTF. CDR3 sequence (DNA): TGTGCCAGCAGCGTGGACGGTAACTATGGCTACACCTTC.